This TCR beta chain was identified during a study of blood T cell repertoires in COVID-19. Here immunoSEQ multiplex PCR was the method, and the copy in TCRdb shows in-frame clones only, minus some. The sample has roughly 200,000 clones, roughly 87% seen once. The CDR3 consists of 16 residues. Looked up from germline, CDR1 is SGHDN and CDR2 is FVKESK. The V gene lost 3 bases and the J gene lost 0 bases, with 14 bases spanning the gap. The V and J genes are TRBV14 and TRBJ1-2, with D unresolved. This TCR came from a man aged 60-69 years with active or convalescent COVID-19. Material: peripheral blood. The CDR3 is CASSHYLPHANYGYTF. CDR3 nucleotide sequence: TGTGCCAGCAGCCACTACCTGCCCCACGCTAACTATGGCTACACCTTC.